The subject of this entry is one T cell receptor beta chain. CDR1 and CDR2 from the germline V gene are SGHTA and FQGNSA. J gave up 2 bases and V 2 bases, and 6 bases lay outside the gene matches. The length of the CDR3 is 15 residues. Per the study methods: Amplifying reference gene primers gave estimates of nucleated cell counts. Here immunoSEQ multiplex PCR was the method, and the copy in TCRdb shows in-frame clones only, minus some. For V, J and clone size, that table is used; D and trimming come from the DNA. Of some 150,000 clones listed, roughly 90% are singletons. These data come from a study of blood T cell repertoires in COVID-19. Participants reported their clinical history, and cohort assignment relied on those reports.

This clonotype was sampled from a woman aged 25 to 39 with acute COVID-19. This chain uses TRBV7-2 with TRBJ2-7; TRBD2 aligns across 7 bases. Input material: PBMCs or T cells enriched from blood (not recorded which). For the CDR3, the DNA is TGTGCCAGCAGCTTATCGGCGGGAGCTGCCTACGAGCAGTACTTC. Translating it yields CASSLSAGAAYEQYF.